This T cell receptor (beta chain) was sequenced for a study of blood T cell repertoires in COVID-19. Measured with immunoSEQ multiplex PCR; TCRdb has only the in-frame clones, and not every one. This table has approximately 75,000 clones, over 60% appearing once. The specimen sequenced was peripheral blood. This TCR was sampled from an elderly woman with active or convalescent COVID-19.

The CDR3 loop reads CASSVGRGYEQYF. The DNA for the CDR3 is TGTGCCAGCAGTGTTGGCAGAGGCTACGAGCAGTACTTC. The chain employs TRBV27 and TRBJ2-7, with D uncertain. Germline CDR1 reads MNHEY; CDR2 reads SMNVEV (reference sequence). CDR3 length: 13 amino acids. Trimming removed 5 bases at V and 3 bases at J, with 11 bases between.